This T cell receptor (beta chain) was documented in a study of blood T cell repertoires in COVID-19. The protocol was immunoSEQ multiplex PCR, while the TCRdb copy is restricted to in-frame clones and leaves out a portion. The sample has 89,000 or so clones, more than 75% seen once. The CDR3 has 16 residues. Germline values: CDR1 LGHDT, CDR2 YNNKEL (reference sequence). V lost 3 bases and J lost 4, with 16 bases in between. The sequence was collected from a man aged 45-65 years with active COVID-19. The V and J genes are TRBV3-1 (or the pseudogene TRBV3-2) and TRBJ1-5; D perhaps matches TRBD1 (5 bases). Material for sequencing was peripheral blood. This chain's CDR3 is CASSQRGAADNQPQHF. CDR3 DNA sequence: TGTGCCAGCAGCCAGCGTGGGGCAGCCGATAATCAGCCCCAGCATTTT.